This T cell receptor beta chain was obtained from a study of blood T cell repertoires in COVID-19. Study-level background: Acute and convalescent COVID-19 specimens originated in the United States, Italy and Spain. Sample material is recorded as cDNA or gDNA derived from T cells, B-cell-depleted T cells, or PBMCs.

In the original analysis: Using reference gene primer amplification, nucleated cell counts were estimated. The repertoire was sequenced with immunoSEQ multiplex PCR; TCRdb's copy has only in-frame clones and lacks some. V and J calls and clone size come straight from that table; D and trimming were deduced from the DNA. The profile shows roughly 200,000 clones, 75% to 90% of them singletons. Germline V gene sequence: CDR1 SGHKS, CDR2 YYEKEE (reference sequence). Trimming took 4 bases from V and 4 from J, leaving 14 bases between them. This CDR3 is built from 14 residues. The source of this sequence is a human donor with active or convalescent COVID-19. The donor label of this sample is uncertain. The V and J genes are TRBV5-5 and TRBJ2-5; no clear D gene. The sequencing sample was made of peripheral blood. The CDR3 sequence is CASSTGGLAETQYF. DNA for the CDR3: TGTGCCAGCAGCACCGGCGGCCTTGCAGAGACCCAGTACTTC.